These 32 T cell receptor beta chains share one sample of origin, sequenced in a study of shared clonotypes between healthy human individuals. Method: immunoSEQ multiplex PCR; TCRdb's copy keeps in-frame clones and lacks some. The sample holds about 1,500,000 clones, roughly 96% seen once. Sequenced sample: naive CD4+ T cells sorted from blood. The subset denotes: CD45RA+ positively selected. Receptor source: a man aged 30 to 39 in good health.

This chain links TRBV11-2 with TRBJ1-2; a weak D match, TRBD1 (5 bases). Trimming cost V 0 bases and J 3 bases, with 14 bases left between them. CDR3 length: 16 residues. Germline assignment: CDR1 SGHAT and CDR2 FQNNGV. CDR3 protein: CASSLEGVRGDYGYTF. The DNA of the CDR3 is TGTGCCAGCAGCTTAGAGGGGGTCCGAGGGGACTATGGCTACACCTTC.

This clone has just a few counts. DNA for the CDR3: TGTGCCAGCAGCTTAGGCCCTACTAGCGGGAGCTACAATGAGCAGTTCTTC. Protein: CASSLGPTSGSYNEQFF. V usage is TRBV7-2 and J usage is TRBJ2-1; 11 nucleotides match TRBD2. The V and J ends lost 1 base and 3 bases, in that order; junction bases with no gene match: 5. The CDR3 consists of 17 residues. Germline V CDR1 and CDR2: SGHTA, FQGNSA.

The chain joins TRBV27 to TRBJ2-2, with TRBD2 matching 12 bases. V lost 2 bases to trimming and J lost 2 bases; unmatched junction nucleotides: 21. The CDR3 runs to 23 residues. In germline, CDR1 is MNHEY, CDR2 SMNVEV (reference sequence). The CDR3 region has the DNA TGTGCCAGCAGTTTAATTTTTTGGCCGCGAACCAGACTAGCGGGAGTTAACACCGGGGAGCTGTTTTTT. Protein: CASSLIFWPRTRLAGVNTGELFF.

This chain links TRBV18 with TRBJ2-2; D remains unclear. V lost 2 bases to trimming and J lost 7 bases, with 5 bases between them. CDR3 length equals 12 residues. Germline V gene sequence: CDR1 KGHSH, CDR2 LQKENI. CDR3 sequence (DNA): TGTGCCAGCTCACCAATGGGCGGGGAGCTGTTTTTT. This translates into CASSPMGGELFF.

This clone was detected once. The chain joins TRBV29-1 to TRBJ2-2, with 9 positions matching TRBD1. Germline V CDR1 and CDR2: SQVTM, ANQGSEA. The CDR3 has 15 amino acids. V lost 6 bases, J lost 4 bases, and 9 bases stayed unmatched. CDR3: CSVWGGTGSTGELFF. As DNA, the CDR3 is TGCAGCGTCTGGGGCGGGACAGGGTCCACCGGGGAGCTGTTTTTT.

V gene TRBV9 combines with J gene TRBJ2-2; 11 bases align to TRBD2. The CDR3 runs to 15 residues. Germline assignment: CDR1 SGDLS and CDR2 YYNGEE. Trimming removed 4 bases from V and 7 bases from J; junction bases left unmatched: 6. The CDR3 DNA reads TGTGCCAGCAGCACACTAGCGGGAGCGGTCGGGGAGCTGTTTTTT. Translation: CASSTLAGAVGELFF. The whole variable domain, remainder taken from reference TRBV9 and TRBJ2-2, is DSGVTQTPKHLITATGQRVTLRCSPRSGDLSVYWYQQSLDQGLQFLIQYYNGEERAKGNILERFSAQQFPDLHSELNLSSLELGDSALYFCASSTLAGAVGELFFGEGSRLTVL.

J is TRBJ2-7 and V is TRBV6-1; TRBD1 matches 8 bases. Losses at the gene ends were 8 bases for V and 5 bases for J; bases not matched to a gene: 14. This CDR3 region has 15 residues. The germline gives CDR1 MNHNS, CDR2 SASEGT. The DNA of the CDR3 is TGTGCCAGCCCAGACCCCGAGGGACAGGTAAACGAGCAGTACTTC. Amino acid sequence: CASPDPEGQVNEQYF.

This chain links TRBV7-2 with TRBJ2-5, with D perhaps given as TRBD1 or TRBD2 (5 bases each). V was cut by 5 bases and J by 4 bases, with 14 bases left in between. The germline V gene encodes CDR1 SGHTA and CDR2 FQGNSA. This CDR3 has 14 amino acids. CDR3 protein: CASSPSVGPETQYF. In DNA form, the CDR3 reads TGTGCCAGCAGCCCTTCAGTGGGACCAGAGACCCAGTACTTC.

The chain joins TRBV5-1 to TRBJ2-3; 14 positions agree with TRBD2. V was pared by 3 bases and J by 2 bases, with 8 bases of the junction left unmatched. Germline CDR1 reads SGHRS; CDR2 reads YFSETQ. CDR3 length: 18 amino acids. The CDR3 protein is CASSSGGTSGSYTDTQYF. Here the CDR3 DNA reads TGCGCCAGCAGCTCTGGTGGGACTAGCGGGAGCTACACAGATACGCAGTATTTT.

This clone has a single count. The CDR3 region has the DNA TGTGCCACCAGCAGAGCCCCTCGGGATTGGGGTGCGCAGTACTTC. Residues: CATSRAPRDWGAQYF. The chain has TRBV15 and TRBJ2-7, with D possibly TRBD2 on 5 matching bases. Trimming removed 1 base from V and 9 bases from J, with 19 bases in between. This CDR3 is built from 15 residues. Germline CDR1 and CDR2: LNHNV and YYDKDF (reference sequence).

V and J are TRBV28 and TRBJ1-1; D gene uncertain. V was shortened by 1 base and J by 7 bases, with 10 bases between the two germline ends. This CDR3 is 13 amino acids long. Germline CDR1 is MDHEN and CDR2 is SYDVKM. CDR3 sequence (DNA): TGTGCCAGCAGTTTATTGGGCCAGAATGAAGCTTTCTTT. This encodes CASSLLGQNEAFF.

The CDR3 nucleotides are TGTGCCAGCAGCGCGGGACAGAACTATGGCTACACCTTC. Amino acids: CASSAGQNYGYTF. V is TRBV6-4 and J is TRBJ1-2; 7 bases fit TRBD1. The J segment lost 2 bases and the V segment lost 6 bases, leaving 3 bases of the junction unmatched. This CDR3 spans 13 amino acids. Germline CDR1 and CDR2: MRHNA and SNTAGT.

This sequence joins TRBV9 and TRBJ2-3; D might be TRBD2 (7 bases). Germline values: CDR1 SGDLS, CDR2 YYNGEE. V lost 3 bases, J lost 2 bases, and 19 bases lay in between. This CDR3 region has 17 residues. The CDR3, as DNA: TGTGCCAGCAGCGCAACGTCCGCCGGGGGGCCCACAGATACGCAGTATTTT. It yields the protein CASSATSAGGPTDTQYF.

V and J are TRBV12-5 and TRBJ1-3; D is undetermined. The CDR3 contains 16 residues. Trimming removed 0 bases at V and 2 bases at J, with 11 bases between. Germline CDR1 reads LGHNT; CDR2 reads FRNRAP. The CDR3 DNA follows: TGTGCTAGTGGTTTGGTACTTGGCAGAACTGGAAACACCATATATTTT. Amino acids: CASGLVLGRTGNTIYF.

CDR3: CASSPGQGAPEQYF. The CDR3 region has the DNA TGTGCCAGCTCACCGGGACAGGGGGCTCCGGAGCAGTACTTC. V gene TRBV18 combines with J gene TRBJ2-7; TRBD1 aligns across 12 bases. Germline values: CDR1 KGHSH, CDR2 LQKENI. CDR3 length: 14 residues. Trimming at V came to 3 bases and at J to 7 bases, leaving 4 bases not matched to a gene. Complete variable domain (other parts from reference TRBV18 and TRBJ2-7): NAGVMQNPRHLVRRRGQEARLRCSPMKGHSHVYWYRQLPEEGLKFMVYLQKENIIDESGMPKERFSAEFPKEGPSILRIQQVVRGDSAAYFCASSPGQGAPEQYFGPGTRLTVT.

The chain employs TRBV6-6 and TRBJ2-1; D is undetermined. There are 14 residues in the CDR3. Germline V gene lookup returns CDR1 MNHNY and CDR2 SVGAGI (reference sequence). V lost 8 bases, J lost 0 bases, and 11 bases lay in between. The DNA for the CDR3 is TGTGCCAGCGACGCGAGTAACTCCTACAATGAGCAGTTCTTC. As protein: CASDASNSYNEQFF.

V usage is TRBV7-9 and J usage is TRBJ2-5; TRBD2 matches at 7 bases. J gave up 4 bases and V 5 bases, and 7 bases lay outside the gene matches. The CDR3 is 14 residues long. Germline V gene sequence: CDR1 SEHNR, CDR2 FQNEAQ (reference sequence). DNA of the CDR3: TGTGCCAGCAGCCCCTCCCCGGGAGGAGAGACCCAGTACTTC. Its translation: CASSPSPGGETQYF.

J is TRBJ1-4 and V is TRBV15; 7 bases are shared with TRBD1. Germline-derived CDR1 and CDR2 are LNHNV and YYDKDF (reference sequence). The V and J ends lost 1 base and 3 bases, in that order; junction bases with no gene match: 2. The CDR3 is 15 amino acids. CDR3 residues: CATSRVQGPNEKLFF. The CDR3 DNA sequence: TGTGCCACCAGCAGAGTACAGGGGCCTAATGAAAAACTGTTTTTT.

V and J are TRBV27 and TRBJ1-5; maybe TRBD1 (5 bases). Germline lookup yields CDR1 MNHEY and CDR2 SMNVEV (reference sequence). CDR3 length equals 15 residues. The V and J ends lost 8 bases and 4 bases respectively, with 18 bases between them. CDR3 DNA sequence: TGTGCCAGCCCACTGGGGCAGGGAGGAAATCAGCCCCAGCATTTT. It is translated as CASPLGQGGNQPQHF.

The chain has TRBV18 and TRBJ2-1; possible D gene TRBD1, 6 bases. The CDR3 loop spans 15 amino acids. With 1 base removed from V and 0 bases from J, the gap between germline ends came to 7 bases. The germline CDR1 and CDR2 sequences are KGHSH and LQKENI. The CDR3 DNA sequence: TGTGCCAGCTCACCACTGACAGGCTCCTACAATGAGCAGTTCTTC. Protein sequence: CASSPLTGSYNEQFF.

CDR3 sequence reads: CASRGGTGPREKLFF. DNA of the CDR3: TGTGCCAGCAGAGGGGGGACAGGGCCTAGAGAAAAACTGTTTTTT. The chain recombines TRBV28 with TRBJ1-4, with 9 bases fitting TRBD1. The germline V gene encodes CDR1 MDHEN and CDR2 SYDVKM. This CDR3 has 15 amino acids. V trimming: 6 bases; J trimming: 8 bases; junction bases outside the gene matches: 10.

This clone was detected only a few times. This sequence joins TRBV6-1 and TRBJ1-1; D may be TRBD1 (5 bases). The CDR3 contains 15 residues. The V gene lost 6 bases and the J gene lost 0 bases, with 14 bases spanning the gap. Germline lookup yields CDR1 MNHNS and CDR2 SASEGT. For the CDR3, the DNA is TGTGCCAGCAGGGGCCAGACAGTGATGAACACTGAAGCTTTCTTT. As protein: CASRGQTVMNTEAFF.

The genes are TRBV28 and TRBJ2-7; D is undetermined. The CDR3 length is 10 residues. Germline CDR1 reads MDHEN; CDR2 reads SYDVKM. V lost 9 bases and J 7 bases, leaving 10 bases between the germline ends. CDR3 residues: CARLQGEQYF. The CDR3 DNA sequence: TGTGCCAGACTCCAAGGGGAGCAGTACTTC.

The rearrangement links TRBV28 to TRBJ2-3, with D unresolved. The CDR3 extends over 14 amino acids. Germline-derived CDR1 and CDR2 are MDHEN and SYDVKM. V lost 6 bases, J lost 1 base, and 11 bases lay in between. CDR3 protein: CASSRPSGTDTQYF. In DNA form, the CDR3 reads TGTGCCAGCAGCCGCCCGTCCGGCACAGATACGCAGTATTTT.

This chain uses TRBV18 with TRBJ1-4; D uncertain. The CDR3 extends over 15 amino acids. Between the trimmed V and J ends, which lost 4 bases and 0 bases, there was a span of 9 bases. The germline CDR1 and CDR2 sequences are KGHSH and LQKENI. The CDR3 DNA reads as TGTGCCAGCTCACTATCAATTTCAACTAATGAAAAACTGTTTTTT. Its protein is CASSLSISTNEKLFF.

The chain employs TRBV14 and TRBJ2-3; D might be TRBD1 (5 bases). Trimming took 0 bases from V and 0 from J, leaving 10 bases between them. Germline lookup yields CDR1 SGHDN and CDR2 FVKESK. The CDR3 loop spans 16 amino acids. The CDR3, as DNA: TGTGCCAGCAGCCAAGATAGGGGCCCTAGCACAGATACGCAGTATTTT. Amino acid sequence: CASSQDRGPSTDTQYF.

CDR3 sequence reads: CASSLRSQGDGNTIYF. The CDR3 DNA is TGTGCCAGCAGCTTACGGAGTCAGGGGGATGGAAACACCATATATTTT. The chain joins TRBV7-8 to TRBJ1-3; 7 bases agree with TRBD1. With 2 bases clipped from V and 3 bases from J, the junction kept 7 bases outside the gene matches. Germline V gives CDR1 SGHVS, CDR2 FQNEAQ. The CDR3 consists of 16 residues.

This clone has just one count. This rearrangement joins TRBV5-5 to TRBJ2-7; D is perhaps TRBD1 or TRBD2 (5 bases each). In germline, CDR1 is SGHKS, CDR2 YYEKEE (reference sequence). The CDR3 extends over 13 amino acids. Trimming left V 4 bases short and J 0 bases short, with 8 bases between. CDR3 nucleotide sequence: TGTGCCAGCAGCCCAGGGAGCTCCTACGAGCAGTACTTC. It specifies CASSPGSSYEQYF.

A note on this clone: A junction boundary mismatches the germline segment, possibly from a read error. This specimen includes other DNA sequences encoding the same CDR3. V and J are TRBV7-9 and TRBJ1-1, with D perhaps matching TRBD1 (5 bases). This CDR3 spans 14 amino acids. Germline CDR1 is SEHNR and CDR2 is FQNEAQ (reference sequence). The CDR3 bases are TGTGCCAGCAGCTTAGAGGGGAGTGGAACTGAGGCTTTCTTT. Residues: CASSLEGSGTEAFF.

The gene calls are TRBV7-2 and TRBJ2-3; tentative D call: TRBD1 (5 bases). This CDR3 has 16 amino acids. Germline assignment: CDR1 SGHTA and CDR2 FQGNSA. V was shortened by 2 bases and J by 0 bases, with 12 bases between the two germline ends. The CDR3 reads CASSLHKSGSTDTQYF. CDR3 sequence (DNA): TGTGCCAGCAGCTTACACAAATCAGGGAGCACAGATACGCAGTATTTT. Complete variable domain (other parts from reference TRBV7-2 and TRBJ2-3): GAGVSQSPSNKVTEKGKDVELRCDPISGHTALYWYRQSLGQGLEFLIYFQGNSAPDKSGLPSDRFSAERTGGSVSTLTIQRTQQEDSAVYLCASSLHKSGSTDTQYFGPGTRLTVL.

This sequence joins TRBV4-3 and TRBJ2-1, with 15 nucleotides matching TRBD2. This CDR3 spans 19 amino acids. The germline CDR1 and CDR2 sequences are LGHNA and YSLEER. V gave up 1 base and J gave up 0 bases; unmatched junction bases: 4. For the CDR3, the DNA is TGCGCCAGCAGCCAAGTCGGACTAGCGGGAGGGCCCTCCTACAATGAGCAGTTCTTC. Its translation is CASSQVGLAGGPSYNEQFF.

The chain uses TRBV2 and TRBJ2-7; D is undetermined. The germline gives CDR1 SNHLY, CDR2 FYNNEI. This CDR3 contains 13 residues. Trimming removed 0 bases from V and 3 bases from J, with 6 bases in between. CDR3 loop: CASSEAQFYEQYF. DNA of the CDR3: TGTGCCAGCAGTGAAGCCCAGTTCTACGAGCAGTACTTC.